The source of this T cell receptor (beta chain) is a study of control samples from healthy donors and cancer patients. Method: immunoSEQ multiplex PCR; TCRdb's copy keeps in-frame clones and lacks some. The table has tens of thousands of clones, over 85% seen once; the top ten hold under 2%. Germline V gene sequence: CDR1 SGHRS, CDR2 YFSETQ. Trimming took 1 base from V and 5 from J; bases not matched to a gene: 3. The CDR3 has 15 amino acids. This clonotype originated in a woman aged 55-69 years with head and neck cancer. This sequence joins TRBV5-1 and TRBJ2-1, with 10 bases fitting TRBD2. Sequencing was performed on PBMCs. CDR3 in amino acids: CASSLRTSGNNEQFF. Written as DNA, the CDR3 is TGCGCCAGCAGCTTGAGGACTAGCGGTAACAATGAGCAGTTCTTC.